This T cell receptor beta chain was profiled in a study of blood T cell repertoires in COVID-19. Background on the study: Italy, Spain and the United States were the sources of the convalescent and acute COVID-19 samples. T cells, B-cell-depleted T cells, or PBMCs supplied cDNA or gDNA.

This study enrolled people aged about 18 to 90 from about two dozen US geographic areas. Each recovered donor of Cohort 3 presented with two negative PCRs, clearance, or symptom resolution. V lost 1 base to trimming and J lost 3 bases; unmatched junction nucleotides: 13. Germline CDR1 and CDR2: SGHRS and YFSETQ. The CDR3 runs 19 residues. Libraries were prepared by immunoSEQ multiplex PCR; TCRdb keeps only in-frame clonotypes and omits some of them. The table has approximately 300,000 clones, more than 75% seen once; the top ten hold over 2.5%. Sequenced material: PBMCs or T cells enriched from blood (not recorded which). This clonotype originated in a woman aged 18-29 years who had recovered from COVID-19. The rearrangement links TRBV5-1 to TRBJ2-3; the match to TRBD2 covers 11 bases. This CDR3 reads CASSLFTSGSMSITDTQYF. The CDR3, as DNA: TGCGCCAGCAGCTTGTTCACTAGCGGGAGTATGAGTATTACAGATACGCAGTATTTT.